The 10 T cell receptor beta chains reported below all come from one sample, sequenced in a study of a mutant IDH1 vaccine in newly diagnosed glioma. Antigens for these TCRs are unknown. TCRdb's copy holds only in-frame clones and misses some; the assay was immunoSEQ multiplex PCR. This repertoire shows about 26,000 clones, 83% found once; its top ten account for 30% to 35%. Noted time point: week 35, safety follow-up. Topical imiquimod was applied with each vaccine dose, which held 300 ug of mutant IDH1 20-mer peptide. The sample was PBMCs, taken from a glioma patient whose treatment included an IDH1 peptide vaccine. All receptors come from a man aged 30-40 years with glioma.

V gene TRBV6-1 combines with J gene TRBJ2-7, with D tentatively TRBD1 (5 bases). V shed 2 bases and J shed 3 bases, with 14 bases lying between them. The CDR3 covers 15 residues. Germline-derived CDR1 and CDR2 are MNHNS and SASEGT. CDR3 nucleotides: TGTGCCAGCAGTGAACTGAACAGGTACAGCTACGAGCAGTACTTC. This encodes CASSELNRYSYEQYF.

The chain has TRBV15 and TRBJ1-6, with 11 bases aligning to TRBD1. CDR1 and CDR2 from the germline V gene are LNHNV and YYDKDF (reference sequence). This CDR3 is 15 amino acids long. V lost 4 bases, J lost 7 bases, and 3 bases stayed unmatched. Written as DNA, the CDR3 is TGTGCCACCAGCATGGGGACAGGGGGGAATTCACCCCTCCACTTT. Translation: CATSMGTGGNSPLHF.

This chain links TRBV5-1 with TRBJ2-2; 8 bases are a match to TRBD2. With 4 bases clipped from V and 7 bases from J, the junction kept 15 bases outside the gene matches. The CDR3 runs to 17 residues. Germline V gene lookup returns CDR1 SGHRS and CDR2 YFSETQ. CDR3 nucleotides: TGCGCCAGCAGCCCCAAAGTGGGTAGCGGGGAATTCGGGGAGCTGTTTTTT. Protein product: CASSPKVGSGEFGELFF. Full variable domain (outside the CDR3, taken from reference TRBV5-1 and TRBJ2-2): KAGVTQTPRYLIKTRGQQVTLSCSPISGHRSVSWYQQTPGQGLQFLFEYFSETQRNKGNFPGRFSGRQFSNSRSEMNVSTLELGDSALYLCASSPKVGSGEFGELFFGEGSRLTVL.

The chain recombines TRBV29-1 with TRBJ1-1; D possibly corresponds to TRBD1 (5 bases). The CDR3 is 12 amino acids. CDR1 is SQVTM and CDR2 is ANQGSEA in the germline V gene. With 2 bases removed from V and 5 bases from J, the gap between germline ends came to 9 bases. The CDR3 DNA follows: TGCAGCGTTGAACTGGACAAAACTGAAGCTTTCTTT. Protein product: CSVELDKTEAFF.

V usage is TRBV5-1 and J usage is TRBJ2-1; D remains ambiguous. The CDR3 runs to 16 residues. Trimming removed 3 bases from V and 0 bases from J, with 13 bases in between. The germline V gene has CDR1 SGHRS and CDR2 YFSETQ. The CDR3 is CASSSSTASSYNEQFF. DNA of the CDR3: TGCGCCAGCAGCTCTTCGACGGCTAGCTCCTACAATGAGCAGTTCTTC.

This chain connects TRBV2 to TRBJ2-3; 9 nucleotides line up with TRBD2. Per the germline V gene, CDR1 is SNHLY and CDR2 is FYNNEI. The J segment lost 2 bases and the V segment lost 9 bases, leaving 12 bases of the junction unmatched. The CDR3 is 16 amino acids. The CDR3 is CASSLPSGGFTDTQYF. In DNA, the CDR3 is TGTGCCAGTAGCCTACCCAGCGGGGGGTTCACAGATACGCAGTATTTT.

This clone was found a few times. This chain connects TRBV10-2 to TRBJ1-3, with D possibly matching TRBD1 (5 bases). V shed 3 bases and J shed 2 bases, with 8 bases lying between them. The CDR3 loop spans 14 amino acids. From germline, CDR1 is WSHSY and CDR2 SAAADI. The CDR3 DNA follows: TGCGCCAGCAGTGAAGGGACGGCTGGAAACACCATATATTTT. Protein sequence: CASSEGTAGNTIYF.

The CDR3 loop reads CASSLGGTGNPSTDTQYF. For the CDR3, the DNA is TGTGCCAGCAGCTTAGGAGGGACAGGCAATCCGAGCACAGATACGCAGTATTTT. The chain carries TRBV7-9 and TRBJ2-3; 8 nucleotides agree with TRBD1. Germline V gene lookup returns CDR1 SEHNR and CDR2 FQNEAQ (reference sequence). The CDR3 sequence is 18 residues long. With V trimmed by 1 base and J by 0 bases, 9 bases remained unmatched. Supplemented by reference TRBV7-9 and TRBJ2-3, the full variable domain reads DTGVSQNPRHKITKRGQNVTFRCDPISEHNRLYWYRQTLGQGPEFLTYFQNEAQLEKSRLLSDRFSAERPKGSFSTLEIQRTEQGDSAMYLCASSLGGTGNPSTDTQYFGPGTRLTVL.

The chain combines TRBV27 with TRBJ1-1, with 8 bases identical to TRBD1. CDR1 and CDR2 from the germline V gene are MNHEY and SMNVEV (reference sequence). Losses at the gene ends were 6 bases for V and 1 base for J; bases not matched to a gene: 4. This CDR3 is 14 amino acids long. CDR3 protein: CASRLGQANTEAFF. Written as DNA, the CDR3 is TGTGCCAGCAGACTGGGACAGGCGAACACTGAAGCTTTCTTT.

The chain combines TRBV4-1 with TRBJ2-1; 9 positions match TRBD1. CDR1 and CDR2 (germline): MGHRA, YSYEKL. This CDR3 region has 17 residues. The trim removed 6 bases at V and 7 bases at J, leaving 16 bases unmatched. CDR3 DNA: TGCGCCAGCAGTCCAAACAGGGGACAGGGAGGTAAAAATGAGCAGTTCTTC. It yields the protein CASSPNRGQGGKNEQFF.